This passage covers 19 T cell receptor beta chains from one sample sequenced in a study of T cell responses to AZD1222 COVID-19 vaccine. Assay used: immunoSEQ multiplex PCR; TCRdb lists only in-frame clones, some missing. The sample carries 110,000 to 150,000 clones, about 91% recorded once. The starting material was peripheral blood, obtained on day 0 of AZD1222 vaccination. The receptors come from an adult in good health.

V usage is TRBV20-1 and J usage is TRBJ2-7, with a possible D match to TRBD2 (5 bases). Trimming stripped 3 bases from V and 3 bases from J, with 18 bases between. Germline loops: CDR1 DFQATT, CDR2 SNEGSKA (reference sequence). This CDR3 region has 15 residues. The CDR3 region is CSASERRSTFYEQYF. The CDR3 nucleotides read TGCAGTGCTAGTGAGCGGCGCAGTACCTTCTACGAGCAGTACTTC.

This chain connects TRBV7-3 to TRBJ2-6; D gene ambiguous. Looked up from germline, CDR1 is SGHTA and CDR2 is FQGTGA. The CDR3 loop spans 15 amino acids. Between the trimmed V and J ends, which lost 5 bases and 0 bases, there was a span of 8 bases. CDR3 bases: TGTGCCAGCAGCCCACAACTCTCTGGGGCCAACGTCCTGACTTTC. Residues: CASSPQLSGANVLTF.

The chain uses TRBV4-2 and TRBJ1-6; D may be TRBD1 (5 bases). Germline assignment: CDR1 LGHNA and CDR2 YNFKEQ. Trimming took 4 bases from V and 9 from J, leaving 13 bases between them. The CDR3 is 14 amino acids. The CDR3 DNA reads as TGTGCCAGCAGCCTAAAGGGACCTACTTCACCCCTCCACTTT. Amino acid sequence: CASSLKGPTSPLHF.

The V gene is TRBV6-1, the J gene TRBJ1-1; the D is unclear. The CDR3 length is 15 residues. Germline CDR1 and CDR2: MNHNS and SASEGT. Trimming took off 1 base at V and 0 bases at J, with 9 bases between the two ends. CDR3 in amino acids: CASSEGLEMNTEAFF. In DNA, the CDR3 is TGTGCCAGCAGTGAAGGGCTGGAAATGAACACTGAAGCTTTCTTT.

CDR3 loop: CASRSSFGQQETQYF. CDR3 coding DNA: TGTGCCAGCCGCTCTTCCTTCGGACAGCAAGAGACCCAGTACTTC. The genes are TRBV11-2 and TRBJ2-5, with TRBD1 as a possible D gene (6 bases). V was pared by 8 bases and J by 2 bases, with 18 bases between. Germline CDR1 and CDR2: SGHAT and FQNNGV. There are 15 residues in the CDR3.

The chain uses TRBV4-2 and TRBJ2-5, with D hard to call. The CDR3 has 14 amino acids. With 0 bases removed from V and 3 bases from J, the gap between germline ends came to 8 bases. CDR1 is LGHNA, CDR2 YNFKEQ, per germline. The CDR3, as DNA: TGTGCCAGCAGCCAAGATTGGTCGGAAGAGACCCAGTACTTC. The encoded protein is CASSQDWSEETQYF.

This chain uses TRBV13 with TRBJ1-4; D ambiguous. CDR3 length: 14 residues. Trimming stripped 2 bases from V and 8 bases from J, with 12 bases between. Looked up from germline, CDR1 is PRHDT and CDR2 is FYEKMQ (reference sequence). CDR3 in amino acids: CASSLLSEEEKLFF. Written as DNA, the CDR3 is TGTGCCAGCAGCTTATTGTCGGAGGAGGAAAAACTGTTTTTT.

The chain has TRBV9 and TRBJ2-7; TRBD1 agrees at 7 bases. The CDR3 is made up of 13 amino acids. Germline values: CDR1 SGDLS, CDR2 YYNGEE. The V and J ends lost 3 bases and 8 bases, in that order; junction bases with no gene match: 8. CDR3 nucleotide sequence: TGTGCCAGCAGCGGAGGGACAGAGACTAAGCAGTACTTC. This codes for CASSGGTETKQYF.

The rearrangement joins TRBV6-4 to TRBJ2-3; D gene ambiguous. Germline lookup yields CDR1 MRHNA and CDR2 SNTAGT. Trimming cost V 4 bases and J 2 bases, with 10 bases left between them. CDR3 length: 14 residues. The CDR3 DNA reads as TGTGCCAGCAGTGCCCGGACCTTCACAGATACGCAGTATTTT. Encoded protein: CASSARTFTDTQYF.

This chain uses TRBV19 with TRBJ1-4; D is ambiguous. CDR1 LNHDA and CDR2 SQIVND come from the germline V gene (reference sequence). The germline V and J ends were trimmed by 6 bases and 4 bases, with 12 bases remaining between them. The CDR3 has 14 amino acids. The CDR3 reads CASSPPAYNEKLFF. The CDR3 DNA follows: TGTGCCAGTAGCCCGCCGGCGTATAATGAAAAACTGTTTTTT.

This clone was seen a single time. The chain combines TRBV21-1 with TRBJ1-3; the D call TRBD1 from the table was never checked on the DNA. TRBV21-1 is reported as a pseudogene. The CDR3 is 17 residues long. In DNA form, the CDR3 reads TGTGCCAGCAGCAAAGCCCAGGTTCCGAGTCCGGGAAACACCATATATTTT. This encodes CASSKAQVPSPGNTIYF.

V is TRBV6-5 and J is TRBJ1-4; 11 nucleotides match TRBD1. Germline V CDR1 and CDR2: MNHEY, SVGAGI. V trimming: 10 bases; J trimming: 3 bases; junction bases outside the gene matches: 7. This CDR3 has 15 amino acids. CDR3 sequence: CATTDRGRANEKLFF. The CDR3 DNA reads TGTGCCACCACGGACAGGGGGCGAGCTAATGAAAAACTGTTTTTT.

The CDR3 reads CASSVEGGAYNEQFF. CDR3 in DNA: TGTGCCAGCAGCGTAGAAGGGGGGGCCTACAATGAGCAGTTCTTC. The gene calls are TRBV9 and TRBJ2-1, with a weak D call TRBD2 (7 bases). The V gene lost 0 bases and the J gene lost 2 bases, with 9 bases spanning the gap. Germline CDR1 reads SGDLS; CDR2 reads YYNGEE. The CDR3 totals 15 residues. The variable domain in full, with the rest retrieved from reference TRBV9 and TRBJ2-1, is DSGVTQTPKHLITATGQRVTLRCSPRSGDLSVYWYQQSLDQGLQFLIQYYNGEERAKGNILERFSAQQFPDLHSELNLSSLELGDSALYFCASSVEGGAYNEQFFGPGTRLTVL.

The V call is TRBV23-1, the J call TRBJ1-5; 7 bases fit TRBD1. TRBV23-1 qualifies as an ORF whose function is uncertain. The CDR3 contains 15 residues. V lost 6 bases and J lost 3; bases outside the gene matches: 8. The CDR3 loop reads CASRLGQKHNQPQHF. CDR3 nucleotides: TGCGCCAGCAGACTGGGACAGAAACACAATCAGCCCCAGCATTTT.

This chain uses TRBV15 with TRBJ2-2; tentatively, D is TRBD1 (5 bases). The CDR3 runs 14 residues. V was shortened by 1 base and J by 6 bases, with 9 bases between the two germline ends. Germline V gene data show CDR1 as LNHNV and CDR2 as YYDKDF (reference sequence). In DNA form, the CDR3 reads TGTGCCACCAGCAGAGTCCGACAGCCCGGGGAGCTGTTTTTT. Translating gives CATSRVRQPGELFF.

The chain combines TRBV4-3 with TRBJ1-6; D is perhaps TRBD1 (6 bases). The V gene lost 1 base and the J gene lost 10 bases, with 11 bases spanning the gap. The CDR3 totals 14 residues. Germline V CDR1 and CDR2: LGHNA, YSLEER. The CDR3 nucleotides read TGCGCCAGCAGCCAAGGAGGGGGTTGGTCACCCCTCCACTTT. It specifies CASSQGGGWSPLHF.

The chain recombines TRBV11-2 with TRBJ2-2; 8 positions agree with TRBD1. The CDR3 covers 14 residues. Germline assignment: CDR1 SGHAT and CDR2 FQNNGV. J gave up 7 bases and V 1 base, and 2 bases lay outside the gene matches. CDR3 bases: TGTGCCAGCAGCTTAGCGACAGGGGTCGGGGAGCTGTTTTTT. It is translated as CASSLATGVGELFF. The whole variable domain, filled in from reference TRBV11-2 and TRBJ2-2, reads EAGVAQSPRYKIIEKRQSVAFWCNPISGHATLYWYQQILGQGPKLLIQFQNNGVVDDSQLPKDRFSAERLKGVDSTLKIQPAKLEDSAVYLCASSLATGVGELFFGEGSRLTVL.

The count of this clone is one. DNA of the CDR3: TGTGCCAGCAGCCAAGAGATCAGGGAGGAAAAACTGTTTTTT. This gives the protein CASSQEIREEKLFF. V usage is TRBV4-2 and J usage is TRBJ1-4, with D tentatively TRBD1 (5 bases). CDR3 length: 14 amino acids. The germline V and J ends were trimmed by 0 bases and 8 bases, with 10 bases remaining between them. Germline CDR1 and CDR2: LGHNA and YNFKEQ.

The chain has TRBV19 and TRBJ1-1; 9 bases are shared with TRBD1. CDR1 is LNHDA, CDR2 SQIVND, per germline (reference sequence). The CDR3 extends over 14 amino acids. V lost 5 bases, J lost 5 bases, and 6 bases stayed unmatched. The CDR3 here is CASSFGQGRTEAFF. DNA for the CDR3: TGTGCCAGTAGTTTCGGACAGGGGCGGACTGAAGCTTTCTTT.